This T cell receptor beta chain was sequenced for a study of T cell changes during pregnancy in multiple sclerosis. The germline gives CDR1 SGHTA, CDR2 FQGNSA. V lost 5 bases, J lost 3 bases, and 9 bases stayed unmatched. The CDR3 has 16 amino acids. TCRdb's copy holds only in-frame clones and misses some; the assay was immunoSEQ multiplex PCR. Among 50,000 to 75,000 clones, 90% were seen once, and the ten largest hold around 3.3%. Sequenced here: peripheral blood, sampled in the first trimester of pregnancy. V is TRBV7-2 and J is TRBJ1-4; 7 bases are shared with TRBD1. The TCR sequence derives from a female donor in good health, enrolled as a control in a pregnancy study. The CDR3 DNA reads TGTGCCAGCAGCCCTTGGACAGGCGCCTCTAATGAAAAACTGTTTTTT. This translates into CASSPWTGASNEKLFF.